Given below is one TCR beta chain in context. What it recognizes is unknown. Constant-segment primers served in 5'RACE that generated TCR alpha and TCR beta cDNA libraries bearing sample barcodes and UMIs. TCRdb re-called the 5' RACE reads with MiXCR, one entry per CDR3 protein. The sample holds over 120,000 distinct CDR3 sequences; roughly 6.2% are singletons and the top ten take around 1.9%. V lost 5 bases and J lost 5; bases outside the gene matches: 12. In germline, CDR1 is SEHNR, CDR2 FQNEAQ (reference sequence). The CDR3 loop spans 15 amino acids. The data were obtained in a study of T-cell memory formation after mild COVID-19. Notes on the study in general: A second wave expanding day 15 to 37 was CD4+-biased; contracting clones were balanced. Memory sampled before infection contained some responding clones, suggesting cross-reactive memory joined. Contracting CD4+ clones lay largely in CM and EM, with CD8+ ones residing in EMRA.

Sequencing input: PBMCs or a T cell subset sorted from them (not recorded which). This receptor was taken from an adult woman who had mild COVID-19 (a few samples of this study predate the infection). Cell type and time point are not known. V and J are TRBV7-9 and TRBJ2-7; 7 bases are a match to TRBD1. The CDR3 loop reads CASSRTGTDPHEQYF. The CDR3 DNA reads TGTGCCAGCAGCCGGACCGGGACAGATCCTCACGAGCAGTACTTC. The full variable domain, completed using reference TRBV7-9 and TRBJ2-7, is DTGVSQNPRHKITKRGQNVTFRCDPISEHNRLYWYRQTLGQGPEFLTYFQNEAQLEKSRLLSDRFSAERPKGSFSTLEIQRTEQGDSAMYLCASSRTGTDPHEQYFGPGTRLTVT.